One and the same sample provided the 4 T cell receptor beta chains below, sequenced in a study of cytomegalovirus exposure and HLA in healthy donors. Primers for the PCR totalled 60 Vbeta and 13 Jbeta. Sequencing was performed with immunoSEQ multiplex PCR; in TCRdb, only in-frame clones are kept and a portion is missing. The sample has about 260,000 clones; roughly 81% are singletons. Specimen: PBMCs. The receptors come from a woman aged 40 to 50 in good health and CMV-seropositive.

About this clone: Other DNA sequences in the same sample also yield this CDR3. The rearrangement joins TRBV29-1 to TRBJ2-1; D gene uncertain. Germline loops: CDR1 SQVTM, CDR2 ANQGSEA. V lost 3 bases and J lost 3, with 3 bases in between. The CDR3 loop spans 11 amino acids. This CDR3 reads CSVDSYNEQFF. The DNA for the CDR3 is TGCAGCGTTGACAGCTACAATGAGCAGTTCTTC.

The CDR3 region has the DNA TGCGCCAGCAGCTCCCCCCGCGGGAGGGTCGATACGCAGTATTTT. It encodes CASSSPRGRVDTQYF. The chain carries TRBV5-1 and TRBJ2-3; 9 bases agree with TRBD2. The CDR3 sequence is 15 residues long. In germline, CDR1 is SGHRS, CDR2 YFSETQ. The ends lost 3 bases at V and 6 bases at J; junction bases unmatched: 8.

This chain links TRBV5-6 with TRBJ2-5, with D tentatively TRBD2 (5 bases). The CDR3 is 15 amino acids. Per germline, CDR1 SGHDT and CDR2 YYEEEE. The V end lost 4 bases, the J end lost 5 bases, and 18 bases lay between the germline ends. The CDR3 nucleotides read TGTGCCAGCAGCCCCCGGGTGAGAGGGTGGGAGACCCAGTACTTC. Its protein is CASSPRVRGWETQYF.

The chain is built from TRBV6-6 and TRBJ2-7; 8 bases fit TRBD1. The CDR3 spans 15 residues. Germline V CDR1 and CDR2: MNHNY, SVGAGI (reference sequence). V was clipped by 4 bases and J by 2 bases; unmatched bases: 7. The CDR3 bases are TGTGCCAGCAGTTCAGGACAGGGCTCTCCCTACGAGCAGTACTTC. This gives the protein CASSSGQGSPYEQYF.